A selection of T cell receptor beta chains follows, all from one sample in a study of blood T cell repertoires in COVID-19. The method was immunoSEQ multiplex PCR; TCRdb's version includes in-frame clones alone and lacks a portion of them. This repertoire shows 120,000 to 150,000 clones, over 80% found once; its top ten account for about 6.1%. Sequencing input: PBMCs or T cells enriched from blood (not recorded which). These receptors originate from a woman in her thirties or forties who had recovered from COVID-19. Both conserved end residues are part of each CDR3. The D gene is left open where the match is weak. Not every row has a clone size; where given, it reads once, few, many or a size class.

j_call	d_call	clone_size	v_call	cdr3_aa	cdr3_nt
TRBJ2-7	TRBD1	NA	TRBV10-3	CAISEPGGISEQYF	TGTGCCATCAGTGAGCCAGGGGGTATTAGCGAGCAGTACTTC
TRBJ1-1	NA	NA	TRBV3-1/TRBV3-2	CASSLHRDSEAFF	TGTGCCAGCAGCCTCCATAGGGACTCTGAAGCTTTCTTT
TRBJ1-4	NA	NA	TRBV18	CASSPRQANEKLFF	TGTGCCAGCTCACCTAGGCAGGCGAATGAAAAACTGTTTTTT
TRBJ2-2	NA	few	TRBV5-1	CASSYSRANTGELFF	TGCGCCAGCAGCTACTCCCGCGCAAACACCGGGGAGCTGTTTTTT
TRBJ1-5	TRBD1	NA	TRBV2	CASSPDRVNQPQHF	TGTGCCAGCAGTCCGGACAGGGTCAATCAGCCCCAGCATTTT
TRBJ1-2	TRBD1	NA	TRBV10-3	CAISGGTGNYGYTF	TGTGCCATCAGTGGGGGGACAGGGAACTATGGCTACACCTTC
TRBJ2-3	TRBD1	NA	TRBV19	CASSTSGQHITDTQYF	TGTGCCAGTAGTACATCGGGACAGCACATCACAGATACGCAGTATTTT
TRBJ1-6	NA	NA	TRBV2	CASSDSSPLHF	TGTGCCAGCAGCGACAGCTCACCCCTCCACTTT
TRBJ1-1	TRBD1	NA	TRBV7-2	CASTPRRTGVTEAFF	TGTGCCAGCACCCCGCGGAGGACAGGGGTTACTGAAGCTTTCTTT
TRBJ1-6	NA	NA	TRBV12-1	CASSPRTGYNSPLHF	TGTGCCAGCAGCCCTAGGACAGGCTATAATTCACCCCTCCACTTT
TRBJ2-1	NA	NA	TRBV5-1	CASSGRTTTNVNEQFF	TGCGCCAGCAGCGGCCGGACTACTACAAATGTTAATGAGCAGTTCTTC
TRBJ1-1	NA	NA	TRBV12-5	CASGSTLGLLNTEAFF	TGTGCTAGTGGTTCCACCCTGGGACTCCTGAACACTGAAGCTTTCTTT
TRBJ2-3	TRBD2	NA	TRBV9	CASSAPLAGGSTDTQYF	TGTGCCAGCAGTGCGCCGCTAGCGGGGGGGAGCACAGATACGCAGTATTTT
TRBJ2-7	NA	NA	TRBV3-1/TRBV3-2	CASSTGLAGIGEQYF	TGTGCCAGCAGCACGGGACTGGCGGGGATAGGAGAGCAGTACTTC
TRBJ2-2	NA	NA	TRBV6-1	CASSEAGSTGELFF	TGTGCCAGCAGTGAGGCAGGGTCCACCGGGGAGCTGTTTTTT
TRBJ1-2	TRBD1	NA	TRBV2	CASSEGQGTAGYTF	TGTGCCAGCAGTGAAGGACAGGGAACAGCGGGCTACACCTTC
TRBJ1-1	NA	few	TRBV18	CASSRQESNTEAFF	TGTGCCAGCTCACGACAGGAATCGAACACTGAAGCTTTCTTT
TRBJ1-5	NA	NA	TRBV4-1	CASSQDGQLNQPQHF	TGCGCCAGCAGCCAAGATGGACAGCTCAATCAGCCCCAGCATTTT
TRBJ2-7	TRBD2	few	TRBV19	CASSIAGGPWEQYF	TGTGCCAGTAGTATTGCGGGAGGGCCTTGGGAGCAGTACTTC
TRBJ2-1	TRBD2	few	TRBV30	CAWSPLAGSYNEQFF	TGTGCCTGGAGTCCCTTAGCGGGTAGTTACAATGAGCAGTTCTTC
TRBJ1-3	NA	NA	TRBV3-1/TRBV3-2	CASSQEMGSSGNTIYF	TGTGCCAGCAGCCAAGAGATGGGCAGCTCTGGAAACACCATATATTTT
TRBJ1-3	TRBD1	NA	TRBV9	CASSAAGQGAGNTIYF	TGTGCCAGCAGCGCAGCCGGACAGGGGGCTGGAAACACCATATATTTT
TRBJ1-2	NA	NA	TRBV6-5	CASSYGQGLGGYTF	TGTGCCAGCAGTTACGGGCAGGGTCTTGGTGGCTACACCTTC
TRBJ1-5	TRBD1	NA	TRBV10-3	CAISGEQGNQPQHF	TGTGCCATCAGTGGGGAACAGGGGAATCAGCCCCAGCATTTT
TRBJ2-7	TRBD2	NA	TRBV3-1/TRBV3-2	CASSQELRFSGTYEQYF	TGTGCCAGCAGCCAAGAGCTTAGGTTTAGCGGGACCTACGAGCAGTACTTC
TRBJ2-7	NA	few	TRBV28	CASQTAGYEQYF	TGTGCCAGCCAAACTGCCGGCTACGAGCAGTACTTC
TRBJ2-3	TRBD1	once	TRBV12-5	CASGLVYITWGQGSTDTQYF	TGTGCTAGTGGTTTGGTTTATATCACGTGGGGACAGGGCAGCACAGATACGCAGTATTTT
TRBJ2-1	TRBD2	NA	TRBV6-5	CASLGRADEQFF	TGTGCCAGCTTGGGGAGGGCGGATGAGCAGTTCTTC
TRBJ1-2	TRBD1	NA	TRBV5-1	CASSPRGQETYYGYTF	TGCGCCAGCAGCCCCCGCGGACAGGAGACTTACTATGGCTACACCTTC
TRBJ1-6	TRBD1	NA	TRBV3-1/TRBV3-2	CASSPIGTGRSPLHF	TGTGCCAGCAGCCCTATCGGGACAGGGCGTTCACCCCTCCACTTT
TRBJ1-6	TRBD1	once	TRBV2	CASSRGKGQSGNSPLHF	TGTGCCAGCAGCCGTGGGAAGGGACAGTCGGGGAATTCACCCCTCCACTTT
TRBJ1-5	NA	once	TRBV30	CAWSSGIQPQHF	TGTGCCTGGAGTTCGGGAATTCAGCCCCAGCATTTT
TRBJ2-7	NA	NA	TRBV12-5	CASGRSSYEQYF	TGTGCTAGTGGGCGCTCTAGCTACGAGCAGTACTTC
TRBJ2-1	TRBD2	once	TRBV15	CATSRDGRGQFF	TGTGCCACCAGCAGAGATGGGAGGGGGCAGTTCTTC
TRBJ1-1	TRBD1	few	TRBV6-2/TRBV6-3	CASSSTGGGTEAFF	TGTGCCAGCAGCAGTACAGGGGGAGGTACTGAAGCTTTCTTT
TRBJ1-1	NA	few	TRBV6-5	CASRPLSAGVTEAFF	TGTGCCAGCAGGCCCTTAAGTGCGGGGGTTACTGAAGCTTTCTTT
TRBJ2-5	NA	NA	TRBV18	CASSPIRGLGQETQYF	TGTGCCAGCTCACCCATTCGCGGACTGGGACAAGAGACCCAGTACTTC
TRBJ2-7	NA	NA	TRBV5-1	CASSLNLGYEQYF	TGCGCCAGCAGCTTGAACCTAGGCTACGAGCAGTACTTC
TRBJ1-5	NA	NA	TRBV5-8	CASSRTAYSNQPQHF	TGTGCCAGCAGCCGGACAGCATATAGCAATCAGCCCCAGCATTTT